This T cell receptor (beta chain) stems from a study of shared T cell receptors in the human thymus. CDR3 length equals 18 residues. Per germline, CDR1 MRHNA and CDR2 SNTAGT. V gave up 2 bases and J gave up 5 bases; unmatched junction bases: 8. Profiling relied on immunoSEQ multiplex PCR, and the TCRdb table lists in-frame clones only, not all of them. The sample records hundreds of thousands of clones, 85% to 90% being singletons. In addition, the sample was reused for a study of human thymus T cells.

The chain carries TRBV6-4 and TRBJ2-2, with 13 bases lining up with TRBD2. The sample was thymocytes. The receptor comes from a boy under two years old with a congenital heart defect. DNA for the CDR3: TGTGCCAGCAGTGACACAGAAGGACTAGCGGGAGAGACCGGGGAGCTGTTTTTT. It is translated as CASSDTEGLAGETGELFF.